These 32 T cell receptor beta chains were sequenced from one sample in a study of blood T cell repertoires in COVID-19. Generated by immunoSEQ multiplex PCR, the TCRdb table keeps only in-frame clones and is missing some. In the table there are about 190,000 clones, around 80% of which are singletons. What was sequenced was peripheral blood. These TCRs come from a man aged 45-65 years who had recovered from COVID-19.

J is TRBJ2-1 and V is TRBV7-2; TRBD2 agrees at 11 bases. Germline lookup yields CDR1 SGHTA and CDR2 FQGNSA. The CDR3 contains 16 residues. Unmatched junction bases numbered 8, after V lost 2 bases and J lost 8 bases. In nucleotides, the CDR3 is TGTGCCAGCAGCTTATCCAGTACTAGCGGGAGACATGAGCAGTTCTTC. Its protein is CASSLSSTSGRHEQFF.

This chain's CDR3 is CASSRSGQNTGELFF. CDR3 in DNA: TGTGCCAGCAGCCGCAGCGGGCAGAACACCGGGGAGCTGTTTTTT. This chain uses TRBV4-2 with TRBJ2-2, with D possibly being TRBD2 (6 bases). Germline V gives CDR1 LGHNA, CDR2 YNFKEQ. The CDR3 sequence is 15 residues long. The V and J ends lost 4 bases and 1 base respectively, with 10 bases between them.

The chain links TRBV10-3 to TRBJ2-5; no firm D call. Germline V gives CDR1 ENHRY, CDR2 SYGVKD. The CDR3 is 12 residues long. Deletions cut 4 bases from V and 0 bases from J, with 3 bases between. CDR3 nucleotide sequence: TGTGCCATCAGTGTCAACCAAGAGACCCAGTACTTC. This codes for CAISVNQETQYF.

The J gene is TRBJ2-3, the V gene TRBV7-2; TRBD1 is a possible D gene (6 bases). V lost 5 bases, J lost 1 base, and 10 bases lay in between. The CDR3 has 14 amino acids. The V gene's germline CDR1 is SGHTA and CDR2 FQGNSA. The chain's CDR3 is CASSPGVGTDTQYF. The DNA for the CDR3 is TGTGCCAGCAGCCCAGGGGTCGGCACAGATACGCAGTATTTT. Supplemented by reference TRBV7-2 and TRBJ2-3, the full variable domain reads GAGVSQSPSNKVTEKGKDVELRCDPISGHTALYWYRQSLGQGLEFLIYFQGNSAPDKSGLPSDRFSAERTGGSVSTLTIQRTQQEDSAVYLCASSPGVGTDTQYFGPGTRLTVL.

This chain connects TRBV11-2 to TRBJ2-1; no reliable D call. Trimming cost V 1 base and J 9 bases, with 10 bases left between them. This CDR3 spans 13 amino acids. Germline CDR1 SGHAT, CDR2 FQNNGV. The CDR3 here is CASSLGLDPEQFF. DNA for the CDR3: TGTGCCAGCAGCTTAGGTCTAGACCCTGAGCAGTTCTTC.

This clone was counted a few times. The genes are TRBV14 and TRBJ2-5; perhaps TRBD2 as D (5 bases). The CDR3 length is 14 residues. Trimming shortened V by 5 bases and J by 5 bases, and 15 bases separated the two germline ends. Per the germline V gene, CDR1 is SGHDN and CDR2 is FVKESK. The CDR3 region has the DNA TGTGCCAGCAGCGAGCTCGGGGTCAGGGAGACCCAGTACTTC. Amino acid sequence: CASSELGVRETQYF.

The genes are TRBV7-7 and TRBJ2-1, with 11 nucleotides matching TRBD2. Trimming at V came to 5 bases and at J to 8 bases, leaving 8 bases not matched to a gene. There are 15 residues in the CDR3. CDR1 is SSHAT, CDR2 FNYEAQ, per germline (reference sequence). CDR3 in DNA: TGTGCCAGCAGCGAAAGGACTAGCGGGTTAGATGAGCAGTTCTTC. Encoded protein: CASSERTSGLDEQFF.

The chain is built from TRBV24-1 and TRBJ1-1; D remains unclear. Trimming took off 5 bases at V and 5 bases at J, with 8 bases between the two ends. Germline V gives CDR1 KGHDR, CDR2 SFDVKD. CDR3 length: 12 residues. In nucleotides, the CDR3 is TGTGCCACCAGTGGGGGAGGTACTGAAGCTTTCTTT. As protein: CATSGGGTEAFF.

The gene calls are TRBV7-2 and TRBJ2-7, with 9 positions matching TRBD1. Germline assignment: CDR1 SGHTA and CDR2 FQGNSA. The CDR3 runs 14 residues. After removal of 5 bases from V and 5 bases from J, the junction contained 7 bases not matched to a gene. The CDR3 protein is CASSVGDRVNEQYF. In DNA form, the CDR3 reads TGTGCCAGCAGCGTAGGGGACAGGGTAAACGAGCAGTACTTC.

The chain is built from TRBV5-1 and TRBJ1-4; D perhaps matches TRBD1 (5 bases). The length of the CDR3 is 14 residues. Per germline, CDR1 SGHRS and CDR2 YFSETQ. Trimming removed 4 bases from V and 3 bases from J, with 10 bases in between. The CDR3 nucleotides read TGCGCCAGCAGCGAGGAACAGGCTAATGAAAAACTGTTTTTT. Its translation is CASSEEQANEKLFF.

The gene calls are TRBV15 and TRBJ2-2, with 12 positions matching TRBD2. Trimming at V came to 1 base and at J to 1 base, leaving 7 bases not matched to a gene. The CDR3 runs 19 residues. The germline CDR1 and CDR2 sequences are LNHNV and YYDKDF (reference sequence). The CDR3 bases are TGTGCCACCAGCAGAGTCAGACTAGCGGGAGCCTTGAACACCGGGGAGCTGTTTTTT. Translated: CATSRVRLAGALNTGELFF.

The CDR3 DNA is TGTGCCAGCAGTTTATTTCTCTCTAGTGAGCAGTTCTTC. It translates to CASSLFLSSEQFF. The chain has TRBV12-3 or TRBV12-4 and TRBJ2-1; D is unclear. This CDR3 spans 13 amino acids. V was pared by 2 bases and J by 9 bases, with 11 bases between.

The V gene is TRBV7-2, the J gene TRBJ2-7; TRBD2 matches 12 bases. Per the germline V gene, CDR1 is SGHTA and CDR2 is FQGNSA. The CDR3 is 14 amino acids. V was pared by 5 bases and J by 4 bases, with 3 bases of the junction left unmatched. CDR3: CASSLGLAGYEQYF. Written as DNA, the CDR3 is TGTGCCAGCAGCCTCGGACTAGCGGGATACGAGCAGTACTTC.

This chain links TRBV5-4 with TRBJ1-1, with a tentative D call TRBD1 (6 bases). The CDR3 is 16 residues long. Germline CDR1 reads SGHNT; CDR2 reads YYREEE (reference sequence). V lost 3 bases and J lost 0, with 15 bases in between. The CDR3 nucleotides read TGTGCCAGCAGCTATCCACGGACAGACATGAACACTGAAGCTTTCTTT. Translating gives CASSYPRTDMNTEAFF.

This sequence joins TRBV19 and TRBJ1-4; TRBD1 aligns across 10 bases. This CDR3 contains 15 residues. The junction had 3 bases not matched to a gene; V was cut back by 5 bases and J by 3 bases. Germline lookup yields CDR1 LNHDA and CDR2 SQIVND (reference sequence). The CDR3 sequence is CASSGQGDANEKLFF. The CDR3 nucleotides are TGTGCCAGTAGTGGACAGGGGGATGCTAATGAAAAACTGTTTTTT.

This chain joins TRBV18 and TRBJ2-5; 12 bases map to TRBD1. The V and J ends lost 5 bases and 5 bases, in that order; junction bases with no gene match: 9. The CDR3 has 16 residues. The germline gives CDR1 KGHSH, CDR2 LQKENI. Here the CDR3 DNA reads TGTGCCAGCTCAAGACCCCGGGACAGGGGGCTTGAGACCCAGTACTTC. This encodes CASSRPRDRGLETQYF.

The gene calls are TRBV29-1 and TRBJ2-7; either TRBD1 or TRBD2 may fit D (5 bases each). Per the germline V gene, CDR1 is SQVTM and CDR2 is ANQGSEA. This CDR3 region has 11 residues. V shed 7 bases and J shed 7 bases, with 14 bases lying between them. CDR3 amino acids: CSAGPVGEQYF. CDR3 coding DNA: TGCAGCGCGGGACCCGTCGGGGAGCAGTACTTC.

The chain has TRBV7-3 and TRBJ2-1, with 11 bases fitting TRBD2. The CDR3 has 16 residues. V shed 4 bases and J 7 bases; nucleotides not matched to a gene: 9. Germline V gene sequence: CDR1 SGHTA, CDR2 FQGTGA. This CDR3 reads CASSWGLLAGVNEQFF. CDR3 bases: TGTGCCAGCAGCTGGGGTCTACTAGCGGGAGTTAATGAGCAGTTCTTC. The variable domain in full, completed from reference TRBV7-3 and TRBJ2-1, reads GAGVSQTPSNKVTEKGKYVELRCDPISGHTALYWYRQSLGQGPEFLIYFQGTGAADDSGLPNDRFFAVRPEGSVSTLKIQRTERGDSAVYLCASSWGLLAGVNEQFFGPGTRLTVL.

V is TRBV24-1 and J is TRBJ2-2, with TRBD1 matching over 11 bases. The CDR3 runs 21 residues. Looked up from germline, CDR1 is KGHDR and CDR2 is SFDVKD. Germline trimming cut 0 bases from V and 4 bases from J; bases unmatched to any gene: 15. The DNA of the CDR3 is TGTGCCACCAGTGATTTGCTACCGGGACAGGGGGATCGTTGGAGCACCGGGGAGCTGTTTTTT. This encodes CATSDLLPGQGDRWSTGELFF.

J is TRBJ2-2 and V is TRBV7-3; 11 nucleotides agree with TRBD2. The CDR3 runs to 16 residues. Trimming cost V 2 bases and J 4 bases; bases outside gene matches: 3. The germline V gene has CDR1 SGHTA and CDR2 FQGTGA. CDR3 coding DNA: TGTGCCAGCAGCTTAGGCCTAGCGGGAGGCACCGGGGAGCTGTTTTTT. Its protein is CASSLGLAGGTGELFF.

The chain carries TRBV29-1 and TRBJ2-4, with D maybe TRBD1 (7 bases). There are 17 residues in the CDR3. Deletions cut 2 bases from V and 0 bases from J, with 17 bases between. Germline CDR1 and CDR2: SQVTM and ANQGSEA. CDR3 in amino acids: CSVEHRGGALAKNIQYF. In nucleotides, the CDR3 is TGCAGCGTTGAACACAGGGGAGGAGCGCTAGCCAAAAACATTCAGTACTTC.

The chain uses TRBV10-3 and TRBJ2-2, with D tentatively TRBD1 (5 bases). Between the trimmed V and J ends, which lost 3 bases and 4 bases, there was a span of 12 bases. This CDR3 contains 15 residues. Germline CDR1 is ENHRY and CDR2 is SYGVKD. In nucleotides, the CDR3 is TGTGCCATCAGTGAAGGGCAGGGTGGCACCGGGGAGCTGTTTTTT. Its translation is CAISEGQGGTGELFF.

The rearrangement uses TRBV19 and TRBJ2-7, with 7 bases aligning to TRBD2. J gave up 4 bases and V 4 bases, and 7 bases lay outside the gene matches. Germline CDR1 LNHDA, CDR2 SQIVND (reference sequence). The CDR3 runs to 14 residues. The CDR3 DNA is TGTGCCAGTAGTAGAGGACTAGTTTCGTACGAGCAGTACTTC. Encoded protein: CASSRGLVSYEQYF.

The chain uses TRBV3-1 (or the pseudogene TRBV3-2) and TRBJ2-7; 7 positions match TRBD1. Germline lookup yields CDR1 LGHDT and CDR2 YNNKEL (reference sequence). The CDR3 has 16 amino acids. J lost 5 bases, V lost 3 bases, and 13 bases had no gene match. CDR3 protein: CASSQPGTAYGDEQYF. Here the CDR3 DNA reads TGTGCCAGCAGCCAGCCCGGGACAGCCTACGGGGACGAGCAGTACTTC.

V and J are TRBV3-1 (or the pseudogene TRBV3-2) and TRBJ1-4; 10 nucleotides agree with TRBD1. V lost 2 bases and J lost 7; bases outside the gene matches: 4. The germline CDR1 and CDR2 sequences are LGHDT and YNNKEL (reference sequence). The CDR3 consists of 15 residues. This CDR3 is CASSQRQGAVEKLFF. The CDR3, as DNA: TGTGCCAGCAGCCAACGACAGGGGGCTGTTGAAAAACTGTTTTTT.

The genes are TRBV11-2 and TRBJ2-7; TRBD2 matches 10 bases. With V trimmed by 3 bases and J by 5 bases, 1 base remained unmatched. The V gene's germline CDR1 is SGHAT and CDR2 FQNNGV. The length of the CDR3 is 13 residues. The CDR3 here is CASSFLAGDEQYF. CDR3 coding DNA: TGTGCCAGCAGCTTTCTAGCGGGAGACGAGCAGTACTTC.

This chain connects TRBV19 to TRBJ2-1, with 10 bases identical to TRBD2. Trimming took 5 bases from V and 8 from J; bases not matched to a gene: 12. CDR3 length: 16 amino acids. Germline loops: CDR1 LNHDA, CDR2 SQIVND (reference sequence). The CDR3 sequence: CASSRSGTSAFHEQFF. The CDR3 coding sequence is TGTGCCAGTAGTCGTTCCGGGACTAGCGCTTTCCATGAGCAGTTCTTC.

The chain combines TRBV9 with TRBJ2-1; 8 bases align to TRBD1. Germline V gene data show CDR1 as SGDLS and CDR2 as YYNGEE. CDR3 length equals 13 residues. The V and J ends lost 5 bases and 7 bases, in that order; junction bases with no gene match: 5. CDR3 DNA sequence: TGTGCCAGCAGGAAGACAGGGGAGAATGAGCAGTTCTTC. Protein: CASRKTGENEQFF. The full variable domain, completed using reference TRBV9 and TRBJ2-1, is DSGVTQTPKHLITATGQRVTLRCSPRSGDLSVYWYQQSLDQGLQFLIQYYNGEERAKGNILERFSAQQFPDLHSELNLSSLELGDSALYFCASRKTGENEQFFGPGTRLTVL.

V is TRBV7-2 and J is TRBJ1-2, with 10 bases matching TRBD1. The CDR3 length is 14 residues. The V gene end was trimmed by 2 bases and the J gene end by 8 bases; junction bases not matched to a gene: 5. Germline V gene lookup returns CDR1 SGHTA and CDR2 FQGNSA. The CDR3 coding sequence is TGTGCCAGCAGCTTACACCCGGGACAGGGGGGCTACACCTTC. This codes for CASSLHPGQGGYTF.

CDR3 loop: CAHALSSFGNTIYF. The CDR3 region has the DNA TGTGCCCACGCCTTGAGCTCTTTCGGAAACACCATATATTTT. This rearrangement joins TRBV6-5 to TRBJ1-3; D unclear. The germline gives CDR1 MNHEY, CDR2 SVGAGI. The CDR3 spans 14 residues. Trimming left V 11 bases short and J 4 bases short, with 18 bases between.

This rearrangement joins TRBV10-1 to TRBJ2-3, with 12 positions matching TRBD2. This CDR3 spans 18 amino acids. Per the germline V gene, CDR1 is WNHNN and CDR2 is SYGVQD (reference sequence). With V trimmed by 4 bases and J by 1 base, 9 bases remained unmatched. The CDR3 region has the DNA TGCGCCAGCAGTGCGGCTAGCGGGAGGGCCCCCGGCACAGATACGCAGTATTTT. This sequence encodes CASSAASGRAPGTDTQYF.

The CDR3 here is CASSELFGGRETQYF. The CDR3 DNA follows: TGTGCCAGCAGTGAATTGTTCGGGGGGCGAGAGACCCAGTACTTC. The gene calls are TRBV25-1 and TRBJ2-5; the D gene is possibly TRBD2 (7 bases). Germline V gene sequence: CDR1 MGHDK, CDR2 SYGVNS. This CDR3 region has 15 residues. V lost 1 base to trimming and J lost 4 bases, with 13 bases between them.